These 6 T cell receptor beta chains originate from one sample sequenced in a study of Tregs in tolerant kidney transplant recipients. The method was immunoSEQ multiplex PCR; TCRdb's version includes in-frame clones alone and lacks a portion of them. This repertoire includes roughly 32,000 clones. The specimen was CD8+ T cells from blood, collected before the transplant. These receptors all come from a human donor who received a combined kidney and bone marrow transplant.

On this clone: Read coverage stops 3 residues before the CDR3 terminus; the germline J gene supplies the remainder. V and J are TRBV6-1 and TRBJ1-6, with D possibly matching TRBD1 (6 bases). This CDR3 has 16 amino acids. The germline V and J ends were trimmed by 3 bases and 10 bases, with 19 bases remaining between them. The germline CDR1 and CDR2 sequences are MNHNS and SASEGT. CDR3 DNA (partial): TGTGCCAGCAGTGAGCCCCACAGGGAAGAAGGCTCACCC. This encodes CASSEPHREEGSP. The complete CDR3 protein is CASSEPHREEGSPLHF.

Concerning this clone: Sequencing ends 3 residues short of the CDR3 end; the germline J gene provides the rest. The V and J genes are TRBV7-9 and TRBJ2-5; tentative D call: TRBD2 (6 bases). Trimming removed 5 bases from V and 4 bases from J, with 8 bases in between. The germline V gene has CDR1 SEHNR and CDR2 FQNEAQ (reference sequence). The CDR3 is 12 amino acids. CDR3 loop: CASSGGLETQYF. The DNA read from the CDR3 is TGTGCCAGCAGCGGAGGGCTAGAGACC.

A word on this clone: The sequence runs out 3 residues before the end of the CDR3; the remainder is reconstructed from the germline J gene. The chain links TRBV7-9 to TRBJ1-2; a possible D gene is TRBD1 (6 bases). CDR3 size: 13 residues. Germline CDR1 is SEHNR and CDR2 is FQNEAQ (reference sequence). The CDR3 loop is CASSGGGLKGYTF. The CDR3 bases that were read are TGTGCCAGCAGCGGGGGGGGGCTGAAGGGC.

Note on this clone: At one boundary the junction diverges from the germline segment, which might be a read error. The sequence runs out 3 residues before the end of the CDR3; the remainder is reconstructed from the germline J gene. V and J are TRBV6-1 and TRBJ1-6, with D perhaps matching TRBD1 (5 bases). From germline, CDR1 is MNHNS and CDR2 SASEGT. The CDR3 sequence is 17 residues long. The CDR3 DNA, read in part, is TGTGCCAGCAGCGAAGGGGCTACTTTCTCCTATAATTCACCC. Residues: CASSEGATFSYNSP. The full CDR3 sequence reads CASSEGATFSYNSPLHF.

Concerning this clone: The read ends 3 residues early relative to the CDR3; the germline J gene fills the gap. J is TRBJ1-1 and V is TRBV20-1; TRBD1 might be the D (6 bases). From germline, CDR1 is DFQATT and CDR2 SNEGSKA (reference sequence). The CDR3 loop spans 12 amino acids. Trimming took off 6 bases at V and 7 bases at J, with 15 bases between the two ends. CDR3 DNA, as far as it was read: TGCAGTGCGCGAAGACAGGTGAATGAA. It yields the protein CSARRQVNE. The whole CDR3 sequence reads CSARRQVNEAFF.

A note on this clone: The CDR3 is cut off 3 residues early in the read; its end comes from the germline J gene. The chain uses TRBV7-8 and TRBJ1-1, with 8 bases aligning to TRBD1. CDR1 and CDR2 (germline): SGHVS, FQNEAQ. This CDR3 is built from 15 residues. J lost 4 bases, V lost 5 bases, and 9 bases had no gene match. The covered CDR3 bases are TGTGCCAGCAGCCCGGACAGGGTTGAGGGCACTGAA. This encodes CASSPDRVEGTE. The full CDR3 protein is CASSPDRVEGTEAFF.